A selection of T cell receptor beta chains follows, all from one sample in a study of shared clonotypes between healthy human individuals. TCRdb's copy holds only in-frame clones and misses some; the assay was immunoSEQ multiplex PCR. The data hold approximately 2.1 million clones, with over 85% observed a single time. Sequenced: naive CD4+ T cells from PBMCs. All receptors come from a man aged 18 to 30 in good health. Some clones in this sample may be carry-over from other donors' samples. The conserved cysteine and the conserved F or W are not part of the CDR3 here. Each record gives: V gene, J gene, CDR3 protein.

TRBV11-3	TRBJ2-1	ASSLGTGAEQF
TRBV11-3	TRBJ2-1	ASSLGPGAHEQF
TRBV30	TRBJ1-4	AWRGTAKLF
TRBV5-1	TRBJ1-3	ASSHTINHTGVENTIY
TRBV27	TRBJ2-7	ASSLSVDSYEQY
TRBV11-3	TRBJ1-1	ASSLGDDRGMNTEAF
TRBV20-1	TRBJ2-7	SAGSGGEQY
TRBV7-9	TRBJ2-5	ASSLGESIRKTQY
TRBV2	TRBJ2-3	ASSTLGGFGTDTQY
TRBV18	TRBJ2-1	ASSRTGAVDEQF
TRBV5-4	TRBJ1-3	ASSLPGLGGNTIY